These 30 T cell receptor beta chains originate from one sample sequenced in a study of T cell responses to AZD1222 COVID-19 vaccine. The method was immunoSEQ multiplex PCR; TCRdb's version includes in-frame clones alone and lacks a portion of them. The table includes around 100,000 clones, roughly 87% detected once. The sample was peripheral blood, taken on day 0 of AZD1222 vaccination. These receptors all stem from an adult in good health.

The CDR3 region has the DNA TGTGCCAGCAGCTTAGGCTTGGAAAGGGGATATGGCTACACCTTC. Protein sequence: CASSLGLERGYGYTF. The chain employs TRBV7-9 and TRBJ1-2; D is possibly TRBD1 (5 bases). The CDR3 has 15 residues. Trimming took off 1 base at V and 5 bases at J, with 14 bases between the two ends. The germline gives CDR1 SEHNR, CDR2 FQNEAQ (reference sequence). Filled out from reference TRBV7-9 and TRBJ1-2, the complete variable domain reads DTGVSQNPRHKITKRGQNVTFRCDPISEHNRLYWYRQTLGQGPEFLTYFQNEAQLEKSRLLSDRFSAERPKGSFSTLEIQRTEQGDSAMYLCASSLGLERGYGYTFGSGTRLTVV.

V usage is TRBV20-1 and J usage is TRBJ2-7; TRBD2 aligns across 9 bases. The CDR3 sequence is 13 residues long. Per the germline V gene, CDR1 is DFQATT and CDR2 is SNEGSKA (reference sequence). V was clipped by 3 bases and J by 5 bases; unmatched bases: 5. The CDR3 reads CSASSGGWNEQYF. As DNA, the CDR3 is TGCAGTGCTAGTAGCGGGGGTTGGAACGAGCAGTACTTC.

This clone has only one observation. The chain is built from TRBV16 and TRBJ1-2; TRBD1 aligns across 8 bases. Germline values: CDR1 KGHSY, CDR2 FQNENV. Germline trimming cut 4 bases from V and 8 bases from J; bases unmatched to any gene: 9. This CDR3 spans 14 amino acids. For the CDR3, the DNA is TGTGCCAGCAGCCTCCGGACAGGGACGTCGGGCTACACCTTC. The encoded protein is CASSLRTGTSGYTF.

CDR3 sequence reads: CASRTGDTEAFF. CDR3 DNA sequence: TGTGCCAGCAGGACAGGTGACACTGAAGCTTTCTTT. The V call is TRBV28, the J call TRBJ1-1; possible D gene TRBD1, 6 bases. The CDR3 is 12 amino acids. Trimming removed 6 bases from V and 3 bases from J, with 8 bases in between. Germline assignment: CDR1 MDHEN and CDR2 SYDVKM. The whole variable domain, filled in from reference TRBV28 and TRBJ1-1, reads DVKVTQSSRYLVKRTGEKVFLECVQDMDHENMFWYRQDPGLGLRLIYFSYDVKMKEKGDIPEGYSVSREKKERFSLILESASTNQTSMYLCASRTGDTEAFFGQGTRLTVV.

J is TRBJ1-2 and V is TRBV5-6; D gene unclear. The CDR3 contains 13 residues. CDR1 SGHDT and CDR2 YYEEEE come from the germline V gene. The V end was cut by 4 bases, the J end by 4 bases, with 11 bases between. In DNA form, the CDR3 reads TGTGCCAGCAGCCCGACAAGGACCTATGGCTACACCTTC. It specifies CASSPTRTYGYTF.

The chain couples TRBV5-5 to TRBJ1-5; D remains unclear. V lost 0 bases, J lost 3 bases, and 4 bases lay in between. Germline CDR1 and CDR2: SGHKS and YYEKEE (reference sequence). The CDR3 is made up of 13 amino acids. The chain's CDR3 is CASSLDINQPQHF. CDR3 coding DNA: TGTGCCAGCAGCTTGGACATCAATCAGCCCCAGCATTTT.

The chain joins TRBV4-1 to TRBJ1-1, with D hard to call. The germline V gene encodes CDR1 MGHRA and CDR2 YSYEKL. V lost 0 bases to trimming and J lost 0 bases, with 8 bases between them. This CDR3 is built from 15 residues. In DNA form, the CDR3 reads TGCGCCAGCAGCCAAGATCTGGGGATGAACACTGAAGCTTTCTTT. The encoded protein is CASSQDLGMNTEAFF.

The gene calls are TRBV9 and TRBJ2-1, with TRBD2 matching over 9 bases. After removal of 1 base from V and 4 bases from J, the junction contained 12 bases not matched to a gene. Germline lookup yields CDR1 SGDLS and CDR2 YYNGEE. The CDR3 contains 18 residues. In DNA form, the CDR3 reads TGTGCCAGCAGCGTAAGTAGCGGGAGTTCCCAAGGGTACAATGAGCAGTTCTTC. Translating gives CASSVSSGSSQGYNEQFF.

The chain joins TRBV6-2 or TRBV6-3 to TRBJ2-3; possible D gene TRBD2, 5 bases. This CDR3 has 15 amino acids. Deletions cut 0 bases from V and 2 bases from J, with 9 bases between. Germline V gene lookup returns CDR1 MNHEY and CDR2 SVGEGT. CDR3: CASSYSEANTDTQYF. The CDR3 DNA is TGTGCCAGCAGTTACTCGGAGGCGAACACAGATACGCAGTATTTT.

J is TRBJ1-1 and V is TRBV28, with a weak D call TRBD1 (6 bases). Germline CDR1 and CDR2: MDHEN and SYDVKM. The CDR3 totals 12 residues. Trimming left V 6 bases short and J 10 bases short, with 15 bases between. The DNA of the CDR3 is TGTGCCAGCAGCACAGGGTTTACCCTAGCTTTCTTT. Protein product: CASSTGFTLAFF.

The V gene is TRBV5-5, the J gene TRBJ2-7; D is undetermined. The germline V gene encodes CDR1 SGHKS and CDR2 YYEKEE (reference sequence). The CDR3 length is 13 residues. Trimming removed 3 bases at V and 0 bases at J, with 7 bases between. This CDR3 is CASSSYSSYEQYF. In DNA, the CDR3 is TGTGCCAGCAGCTCATACTCCTCCTACGAGCAGTACTTC.

CDR3 coding DNA: TGCGCCAGCAGCCAAGATCACAGGAGCTCCTATAATTCACCCCTCCACTTT. It translates to CASSQDHRSSYNSPLHF. V gene TRBV4-1 combines with J gene TRBJ1-6; D is perhaps TRBD1 (5 bases). With 0 bases removed from V and 0 bases from J, the gap between germline ends came to 9 bases. This CDR3 contains 17 residues. From germline, CDR1 is MGHRA and CDR2 YSYEKL.

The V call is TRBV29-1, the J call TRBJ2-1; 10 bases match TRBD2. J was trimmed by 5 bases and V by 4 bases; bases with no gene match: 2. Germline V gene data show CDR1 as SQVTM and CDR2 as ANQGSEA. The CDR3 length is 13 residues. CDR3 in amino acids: CSVASGSNNEQFF. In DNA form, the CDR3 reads TGCAGCGTTGCTAGCGGGAGTAACAATGAGCAGTTCTTC.

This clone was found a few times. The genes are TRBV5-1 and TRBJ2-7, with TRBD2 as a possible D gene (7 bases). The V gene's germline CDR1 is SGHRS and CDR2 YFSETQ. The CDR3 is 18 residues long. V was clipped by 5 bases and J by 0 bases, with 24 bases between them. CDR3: CASRKGGTLTRDSYEQYF. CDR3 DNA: TGCGCCAGCAGGAAGGGAGGGACATTGACCCGAGACTCCTACGAGCAGTACTTC.

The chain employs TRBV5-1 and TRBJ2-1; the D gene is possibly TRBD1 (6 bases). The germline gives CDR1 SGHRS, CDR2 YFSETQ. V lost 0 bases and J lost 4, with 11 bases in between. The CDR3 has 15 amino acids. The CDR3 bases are TGCGCCAGCAGCTTGGATGGGGGCCGGTACAATGAGCAGTTCTTC. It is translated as CASSLDGGRYNEQFF.

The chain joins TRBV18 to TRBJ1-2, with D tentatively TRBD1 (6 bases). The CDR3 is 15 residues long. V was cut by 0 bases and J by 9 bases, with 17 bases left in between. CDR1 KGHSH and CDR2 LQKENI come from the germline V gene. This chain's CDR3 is CASSPPVQGGFSYTF. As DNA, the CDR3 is TGTGCCAGCTCACCACCGGTACAGGGAGGGTTCAGCTACACCTTC.

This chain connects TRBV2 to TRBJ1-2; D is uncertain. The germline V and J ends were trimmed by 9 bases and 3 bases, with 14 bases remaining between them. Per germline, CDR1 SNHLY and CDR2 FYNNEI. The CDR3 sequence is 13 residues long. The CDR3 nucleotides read TGTGCCAGTATAGAGGCTAACTACTATGGCTACACCTTC. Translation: CASIEANYYGYTF.

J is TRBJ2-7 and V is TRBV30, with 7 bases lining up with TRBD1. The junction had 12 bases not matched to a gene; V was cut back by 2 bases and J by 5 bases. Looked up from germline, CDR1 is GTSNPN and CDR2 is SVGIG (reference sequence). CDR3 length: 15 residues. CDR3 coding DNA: TGTGCCTGGAGTAGAGGGGGCATGGGTGGCAACGAGCAGTACTTC. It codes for CAWSRGGMGGNEQYF.

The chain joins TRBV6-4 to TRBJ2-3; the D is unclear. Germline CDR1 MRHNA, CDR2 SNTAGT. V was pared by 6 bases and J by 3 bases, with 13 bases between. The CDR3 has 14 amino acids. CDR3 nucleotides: TGTGCCAGCAGCCGAAACGGGCTGACAGATACGCAGTATTTT. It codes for CASSRNGLTDTQYF.

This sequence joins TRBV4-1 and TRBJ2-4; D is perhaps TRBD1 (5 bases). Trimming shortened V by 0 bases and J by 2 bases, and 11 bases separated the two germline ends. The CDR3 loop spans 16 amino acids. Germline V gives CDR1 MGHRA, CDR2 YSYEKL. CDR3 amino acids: CASSQDRVASKNIQYF. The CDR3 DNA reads TGCGCCAGCAGCCAAGACAGGGTCGCGTCCAAAAACATTCAGTACTTC.

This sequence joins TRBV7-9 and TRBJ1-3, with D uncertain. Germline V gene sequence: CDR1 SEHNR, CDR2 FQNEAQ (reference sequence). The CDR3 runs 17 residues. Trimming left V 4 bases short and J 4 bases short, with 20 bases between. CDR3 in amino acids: CASSSGRILGRGNTIYF. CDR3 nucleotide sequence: TGTGCCAGCAGCTCCGGAAGAATACTCGGTCGAGGAAACACCATATATTTT.

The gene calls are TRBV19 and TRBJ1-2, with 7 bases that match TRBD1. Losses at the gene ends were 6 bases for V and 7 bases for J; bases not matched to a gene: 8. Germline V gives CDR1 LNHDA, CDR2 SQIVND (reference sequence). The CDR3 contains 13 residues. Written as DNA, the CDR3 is TGTGCCAGTAGCCCAAGGGGGCTAGGTGGCTACACCTTC. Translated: CASSPRGLGGYTF.

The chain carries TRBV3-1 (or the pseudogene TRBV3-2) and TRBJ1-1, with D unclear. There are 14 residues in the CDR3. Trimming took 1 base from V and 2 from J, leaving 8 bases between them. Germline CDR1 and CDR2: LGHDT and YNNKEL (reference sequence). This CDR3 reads CASSQGTVNTEAFF. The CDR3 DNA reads TGTGCCAGCAGCCAAGGGACGGTCAACACTGAAGCTTTCTTT.

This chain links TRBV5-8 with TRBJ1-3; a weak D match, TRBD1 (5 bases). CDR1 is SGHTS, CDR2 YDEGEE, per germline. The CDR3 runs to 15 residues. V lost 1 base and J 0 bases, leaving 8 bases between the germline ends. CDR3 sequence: CASSLLRGSGNTIYF. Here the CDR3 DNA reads TGTGCCAGCAGCTTGCTGAGGGGCTCTGGAAACACCATATATTTT.

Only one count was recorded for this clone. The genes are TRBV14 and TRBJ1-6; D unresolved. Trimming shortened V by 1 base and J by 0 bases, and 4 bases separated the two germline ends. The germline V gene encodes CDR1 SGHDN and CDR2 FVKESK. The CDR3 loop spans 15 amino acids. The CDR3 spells CASSQGYSYNSPLHF. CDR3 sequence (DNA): TGTGCCAGCAGCCAAGGGTACTCCTATAATTCACCCCTCCACTTT. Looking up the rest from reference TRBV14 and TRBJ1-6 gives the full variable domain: EAGVTQFPSHSVIEKGQTVTLRCDPISGHDNLYWYRRVMGKEIKFLLHFVKESKQDESGMPNNRFLAERTGGTYSTLKVQPAELEDSGVYFCASSQGYSYNSPLHFGNGTRLTVT.

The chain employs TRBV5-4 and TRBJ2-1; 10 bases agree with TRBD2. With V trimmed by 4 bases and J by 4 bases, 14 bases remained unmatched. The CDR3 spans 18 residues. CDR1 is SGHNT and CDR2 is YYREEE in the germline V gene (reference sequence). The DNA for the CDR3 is TGTGCCAGCAGCACACCCCACACCTTAGCGGGAGGATACAATGAGCAGTTCTTC. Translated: CASSTPHTLAGGYNEQFF.

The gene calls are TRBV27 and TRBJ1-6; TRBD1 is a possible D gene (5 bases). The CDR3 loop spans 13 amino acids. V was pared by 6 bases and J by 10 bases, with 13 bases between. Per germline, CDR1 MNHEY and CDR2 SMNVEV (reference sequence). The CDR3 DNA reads TGTGCCAGCAGCCGGGAGGGACGCTCACCCCTCCACTTT. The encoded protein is CASSREGRSPLHF.

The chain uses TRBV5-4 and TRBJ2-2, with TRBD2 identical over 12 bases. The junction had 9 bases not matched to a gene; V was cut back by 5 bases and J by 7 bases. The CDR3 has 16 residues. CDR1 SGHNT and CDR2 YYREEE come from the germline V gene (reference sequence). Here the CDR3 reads CASSLTSGRGVGELFF. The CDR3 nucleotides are TGTGCCAGCAGTCTGACTAGCGGGAGAGGAGTCGGGGAGCTGTTTTTT.

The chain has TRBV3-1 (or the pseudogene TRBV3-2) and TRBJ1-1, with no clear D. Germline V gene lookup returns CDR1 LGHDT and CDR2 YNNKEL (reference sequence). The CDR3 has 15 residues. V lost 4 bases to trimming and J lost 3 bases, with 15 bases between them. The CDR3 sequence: CASSPWGARDTEAFF. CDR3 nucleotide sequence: TGTGCCAGCAGCCCTTGGGGAGCGAGGGACACTGAAGCTTTCTTT.

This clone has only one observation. This CDR3 is CASRGLTLNTEAFF. The CDR3 DNA reads as TGTGCCAGCAGGGGGTTGACCTTGAACACTGAAGCTTTCTTT. The chain has TRBV6-5 and TRBJ1-1; no firm D call. This CDR3 spans 14 amino acids. V was shortened by 6 bases and J by 0 bases, with 11 bases between the two germline ends. Germline values: CDR1 MNHEY, CDR2 SVGAGI.